The next 21 T cell receptor beta chains were all read from a single sample in a study of T cell responses to AZD1222 COVID-19 vaccine. Only in-frame clones appear in the TCRdb table, and some are missing; sequencing was by immunoSEQ multiplex PCR. The sample records approximately 140,000 clones, approximately 95% being singletons. The material was peripheral blood, obtained on day 0 of MenACWY control vaccination. The receptors shown here come from an adult in good health.

The genes are TRBV24-1 and TRBJ1-4; perhaps TRBD1 as D (6 bases). The CDR3 covers 15 residues. Per the germline V gene, CDR1 is KGHDR and CDR2 is SFDVKD. V lost 2 bases, J lost 7 bases, and 13 bases lay in between. CDR3 sequence: CATSDSRGAGEKLFF. CDR3 coding DNA: TGTGCCACCAGTGATTCTCGGGGGGCGGGTGAAAAACTGTTTTTT.

In DNA form, the CDR3 reads TGTGCCAGCGGCCCTCGGGGGGGCACAGATACGCAGTATTTT. Translation gives CASGPRGGTDTQYF. The chain combines TRBV6-2 or TRBV6-3 with TRBJ2-3, with 7 bases matching TRBD2. J lost 1 base, V lost 8 bases, and 6 bases had no gene match. The germline V gene has CDR1 MNHEY and CDR2 SVGEGT. This CDR3 is built from 14 residues.

The chain joins TRBV3-1 (or the pseudogene TRBV3-2) to TRBJ2-7; the D is unclear. The CDR3 totals 16 residues. Looked up from germline, CDR1 is LGHDT and CDR2 is YNNKEL (reference sequence). The germline V and J ends were trimmed by 0 bases and 6 bases, with 18 bases remaining between them. CDR3 sequence (DNA): TGTGCCAGCAGCCAAGAAGGGAAGCGTTCCTGGCGCGAGCAGTACTTC. It translates to CASSQEGKRSWREQYF.

The V gene is TRBV30, the J gene TRBJ1-6; TRBD1 matches 8 bases. CDR1 is GTSNPN, CDR2 SVGIG, per germline (reference sequence). This CDR3 has 14 amino acids. Unmatched junction bases numbered 1, after V lost 2 bases and J lost 4 bases. In DNA form, the CDR3 reads TGTGCCTGGAGTAACAGGGGGTATAATTCACCCCTCCACTTT. Translated, it gives CAWSNRGYNSPLHF.

The chain recombines TRBV7-2 with TRBJ1-3; D perhaps matches TRBD1 (6 bases). CDR3 length equals 15 residues. Germline V lookup: CDR1 SGHTA, CDR2 FQGNSA. V was clipped by 1 base and J by 0 bases, with 7 bases between them. For the CDR3, the DNA is TGTGCCAGCAGCTTAGTAGGGGGCTCTGGAAACACCATATATTTT. Protein: CASSLVGGSGNTIYF.

The chain combines TRBV28 with TRBJ1-1; D is uncertain. Per the germline V gene, CDR1 is MDHEN and CDR2 is SYDVKM. Trimming removed 5 bases at V and 1 base at J, with 11 bases between. The CDR3 length is 14 residues. The CDR3 protein is CASSPLDENTEAFF. The CDR3 nucleotides are TGTGCCAGCAGTCCTCTAGACGAGAACACTGAAGCTTTCTTT.

The chain employs TRBV19 and TRBJ2-7; 8 nucleotides line up with TRBD2. Germline-derived CDR1 and CDR2 are LNHDA and SQIVND (reference sequence). V trimming: 0 bases; J trimming: 0 bases; junction bases outside the gene matches: 1. The CDR3 is 15 amino acids. The chain's CDR3 is CASSIEAGDSYEQYF. The CDR3 nucleotides are TGTGCCAGTAGTATAGAAGCGGGGGACTCCTACGAGCAGTACTTC.

This chain links TRBV2 with TRBJ2-5; D is unclear. Trimming cost V 10 bases and J 3 bases, with 9 bases left between them. The length of the CDR3 is 11 residues. The germline V gene encodes CDR1 SNHLY and CDR2 FYNNEI. The CDR3 region is CAKGSKETQYF. The CDR3 DNA is TGTGCCAAGGGATCTAAAGAGACCCAGTACTTC.

The chain is built from TRBV6-2 or TRBV6-3 and TRBJ2-7, with a possible D match to TRBD2 (5 bases). Trimming removed 5 bases from V and 1 base from J, with 9 bases in between. The CDR3 extends over 13 amino acids. Germline values: CDR1 MNHEY, CDR2 SVGEGT. This chain's CDR3 is CASSLRRSYEQYF. CDR3 in DNA: TGTGCCAGCAGTCTTAGGAGGTCCTACGAGCAGTACTTC.

The genes are TRBV9 and TRBJ1-6, with a weak D call TRBD1 (5 bases). In germline, CDR1 is SGDLS, CDR2 YYNGEE. There are 15 residues in the CDR3. V was pared by 0 bases and J by 9 bases, with 13 bases between. This CDR3 is CASSVVGGLGSPLHF. The DNA for the CDR3 is TGTGCCAGCAGCGTAGTTGGGGGATTGGGTTCACCCCTCCACTTT.

This clone has more than one count but fewer than ten. V gene TRBV15 combines with J gene TRBJ1-2, with D possibly being TRBD1 (5 bases). The CDR3 totals 15 residues. The germline CDR1 and CDR2 sequences are LNHNV and YYDKDF (reference sequence). Trimming pared 0 bases from V and 5 bases from J, leaving 13 bases between. The CDR3: CATSRDGKKGYGYTF. DNA of the CDR3: TGTGCCACCAGCAGAGATGGAAAGAAGGGGTATGGCTACACCTTC.

This chain connects TRBV6-5 to TRBJ2-7; 8 nucleotides align to TRBD1. Germline V CDR1 and CDR2: MNHEY, SVGAGI. CDR3 size: 13 residues. Trimming at V came to 9 bases and at J to 7 bases, leaving 11 bases not matched to a gene. CDR3 loop: CASRTGPPNEQYF. The CDR3 DNA reads as TGTGCCAGTAGGACAGGGCCTCCGAATGAGCAGTACTTC.

As concerns this clone: Other nucleotide sequences in the sample specify the same CDR3. This rearrangement joins TRBV5-1 to TRBJ1-3; tentative D call: TRBD1 (5 bases). CDR1 is SGHRS and CDR2 is YFSETQ in the germline V gene. The V gene lost 0 bases and the J gene lost 4 bases, with 11 bases spanning the gap. The CDR3 extends over 15 amino acids. CDR3 in amino acids: CASSLGQGAGNTIYF. The CDR3 coding sequence is TGCGCCAGCAGCTTGGGTCAGGGAGCAGGAAACACCATATATTTT. Looking up the rest from reference TRBV5-1 and TRBJ1-3 gives the full variable domain: KAGVTQTPRYLIKTRGQQVTLSCSPISGHRSVSWYQQTPGQGLQFLFEYFSETQRNKGNFPGRFSGRQFSNSRSEMNVSTLELGDSALYLCASSLGQGAGNTIYFGEGSWLTVV.

CDR3 in DNA: TGTGCCAGCAGTGATGGGAGGGGCGGTTATAATTCACCCCTCCACTTT. This translates into CASSDGRGGYNSPLHF. The rearrangement uses TRBV6-1 and TRBJ1-6; D is possibly TRBD1 (5 bases). The V gene lost 3 bases and the J gene lost 4 bases, with 13 bases spanning the gap. The CDR3 contains 16 residues. Germline assignment: CDR1 MNHNS and CDR2 SASEGT.

V is TRBV19 and J is TRBJ1-1; D may be TRBD1 (5 bases). The CDR3 loop spans 13 amino acids. The V gene lost 2 bases and the J gene lost 4 bases, with 8 bases spanning the gap. CDR1 is LNHDA and CDR2 is SQIVND in the germline V gene (reference sequence). The CDR3: CASSIKGRTEAFF. In nucleotides, the CDR3 is TGTGCCAGTAGTATAAAGGGGCGCACTGAAGCTTTCTTT.

V is TRBV9 and J is TRBJ2-7; 7 nucleotides agree with TRBD1. The CDR3 contains 15 residues. Germline CDR1 SGDLS, CDR2 YYNGEE. Trimming cost V 2 bases and J 2 bases; bases outside gene matches: 7. The CDR3 DNA sequence: TGTGCCAGCAGCGTTTCCGGGACAGCACCCTACGAGCAGTACTTC. Protein: CASSVSGTAPYEQYF.

The chain carries TRBV5-1 and TRBJ1-2; D gene unclear. The V gene lost 3 bases and the J gene lost 7 bases, with 13 bases spanning the gap. Germline CDR1 SGHRS, CDR2 YFSETQ. The CDR3 runs to 13 residues. CDR3: CASSWGEGSGYTF. The CDR3 coding sequence is TGCGCCAGCAGCTGGGGAGAGGGTTCTGGCTACACCTTC.

The chain links TRBV14 to TRBJ1-2; D uncertain. Trimming shortened V by 3 bases and J by 4 bases, and 9 bases separated the two germline ends. CDR1 SGHDN and CDR2 FVKESK come from the germline V gene. The CDR3 sequence is 13 residues long. In DNA form, the CDR3 reads TGTGCCAGCAGCCATGGTCCTTCCTATGGCTACACCTTC. Translation gives CASSHGPSYGYTF.

The chain has TRBV24-1 and TRBJ2-1; 8 bases fit TRBD2. Per germline, CDR1 KGHDR and CDR2 SFDVKD. The junction had 7 bases not matched to a gene; V was cut back by 6 bases and J by 7 bases. CDR3 length equals 14 residues. DNA for the CDR3: TGTGCCACCAGTCCGGGAGGGCCCCTGAATGAGCAGTTCTTC. The encoded protein is CATSPGGPLNEQFF.

The chain recombines TRBV3-1 (or the pseudogene TRBV3-2) with TRBJ1-1; D is unresolved. Germline CDR1 LGHDT, CDR2 YNNKEL (reference sequence). The V gene lost 5 bases and the J gene lost 5 bases, with 12 bases spanning the gap. The CDR3 runs to 13 residues. Here the CDR3 DNA reads TGTGCCAGCAGCTACCGAGGAGGGACTGAAGCTTTCTTT. As protein: CASSYRGGTEAFF.

The chain links TRBV29-1 to TRBJ2-3, with 10 bases matching TRBD1. CDR1 and CDR2 from the germline V gene are SQVTM and ANQGSEA. V shed 3 bases, J shed 2 bases, and the junction held 5 bases outside the gene matches. This CDR3 comprises 15 residues. The CDR3 here is CSVDDRGRNTDTQYF. The CDR3 region has the DNA TGCAGCGTTGATGACAGGGGGCGGAACACAGATACGCAGTATTTT.